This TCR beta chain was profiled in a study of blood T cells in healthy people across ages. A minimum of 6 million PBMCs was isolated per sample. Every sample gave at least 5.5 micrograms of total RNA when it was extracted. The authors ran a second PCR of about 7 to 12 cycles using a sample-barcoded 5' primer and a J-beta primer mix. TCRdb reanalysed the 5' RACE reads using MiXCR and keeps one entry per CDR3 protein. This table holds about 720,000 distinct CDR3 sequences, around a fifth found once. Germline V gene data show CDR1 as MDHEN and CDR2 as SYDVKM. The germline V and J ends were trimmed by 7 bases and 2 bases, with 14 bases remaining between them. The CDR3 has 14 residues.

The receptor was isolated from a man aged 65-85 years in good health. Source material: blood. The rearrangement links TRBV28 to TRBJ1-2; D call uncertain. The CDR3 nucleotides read TGTGCCAGCACCCTCGGGCAGGCCAACTATGGCTACACCTTC. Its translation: CASTLGQANYGYTF.